The T cell receptor (beta chain) under discussion was sequenced for a study of cytomegalovirus exposure and HLA in healthy donors. Findings and caveats of the study: Around 18,000 TCR beta sequences were associated with HLA alleles at 0.05 false discovery rate in a later analysis.

With regard to this clone: Its specificity is not known.

Germline CDR1 is LGHNA and CDR2 is YNFKEQ. The CDR3 runs 14 residues. Trimming took 5 bases from V and 3 from J, leaving 14 bases between them. Primers included in the PCR were 60 Vbeta and 13 Jbeta primers. Assay: immunoSEQ multiplex PCR; the TCRdb copy retains only in-frame clones and omits some. The sample includes 110,000 to 150,000 clones, approximately 82% seen only once; the top ten take 9.7%. The sequence was collected from a woman in her sixties or seventies in good health and CMV-seropositive. The chain joins TRBV4-2 to TRBJ2-7, with D tentatively TRBD1 (6 bases). Sequencing was carried out using PBMCs. CDR3 DNA sequence: TGTGCCAGCAGCTCCCGGGACACGTACTACGAGCAGTACTTC. Translation gives CASSSRDTYYEQYF.